This TCR beta chain was captured by sequencing in a study of vaccination effects on CD4 cells after COVID-19. The CDR3 has 11 amino acids. Germline-derived CDR1 and CDR2 are LGHDT and YNNKEL (reference sequence). V dropped 5 bases and J dropped 2 bases, with 0 bases sitting between them. The table came from immunoSEQ multiplex PCR; TCRdb's copy has only in-frame clones and leaves some out. Of 20,000 to 25,000 clones listed, about 80% are singletons. Notes on this clone: The antigen is undetermined.

Antigen-specific CD4+ T cell clonotypes were called by their expansion after viral peptide-pool culture in ViraFEST. Culture lasted roughly 9 days before CD4+ T cell isolation. It was between March and December 2020 that the person had a SARS-CoV-2 infection confirmed by PCR. The origin of this receptor is a human donor who had a prior SARS-CoV-2 infection. The input for sequencing was CD4+ T cells from PBMCs cultured with a peptide pool, taken before COVID-19 vaccination. The chain links TRBV3-1 (or the pseudogene TRBV3-2) to TRBJ2-2; no firm D call. DNA for the CDR3: TGTGCCAGCAGCAACACCGGGGAGCTGTTTTTT. This gives the protein CASSNTGELFF.